Presented here are 22 T cell receptor beta chains from one specimen sequenced in a study of T cell repertoires in cytomegalovirus infection. Each CDR3 protein gets one entry after TCRdb re-called the reads with MiXCR. The repertoire consists of roughly 300,000 distinct CDR3 sequences, with 8% to 9.5% occurring once and the leading ten covering 3.5% to 4.5%. The source material was PBMCs. These receptors were taken from a human donor in good health (CMV status not recorded). Some clones in this sample may be carry-over from other donors' samples.

This clonotype was counted a few times. The V and J genes are TRBV6-2 or TRBV6-3 and TRBJ2-7; D not certain. This CDR3 has 14 residues. Germline CDR1 MNHEY, CDR2 SVGEGT. Trimming stripped 6 bases from V and 6 bases from J, with 18 bases between. This chain's CDR3 is CASSPPQVGSEQYF. DNA for the CDR3: TGTGCCAGCAGCCCCCCTCAAGTAGGAAGCGAGCAGTACTTC.

This clonotype has ten or more counts. The J gene is TRBJ2-4, the V gene TRBV7-2; 12 nucleotides match TRBD2. V lost 5 bases to trimming and J lost 9 bases; unmatched junction nucleotides: 14. The germline V gene encodes CDR1 SGHTA and CDR2 FQGNSA. CDR3 length: 17 amino acids. Written as DNA, the CDR3 is TGTGCCAGCAGCCTCCAGACTAGCGGGGGCACCTACGGCATTCAGTACTTC. Amino acids: CASSLQTSGGTYGIQYF.

The J gene is TRBJ2-3, the V gene TRBV27; 7 bases line up with TRBD1. Germline V gives CDR1 MNHEY, CDR2 SMNVEV (reference sequence). Trimming removed 2 bases from V and 2 bases from J; junction bases left unmatched: 4. The CDR3 runs to 15 residues. CDR3 sequence reads: CASSLGDSHTDTQYF. CDR3 nucleotides: TGTGCCAGCAGTTTAGGGGACAGCCACACAGATACGCAGTATTTT.

Of note for this clonotype: A much larger clonotype is one base distant, so this may be a read error. The chain employs TRBV12-3 or TRBV12-4 and TRBJ2-1, with TRBD2 matching 12 bases. This CDR3 is 18 amino acids long. The CDR3 nucleotides read TGTGCCAGCAGTTTAGAGGGACTAGCGGGTGGGGGATACAATGAGCAGATCTTC. Translation: CASSLEGLAGGGYNEQIF.

This clonotype occurred many times. This chain connects TRBV7-6 to TRBJ2-3, with 13 bases fitting TRBD2. CDR1 is SGHVS and CDR2 is FNYEAQ in the germline V gene. V was clipped by 1 base and J by 5 bases; unmatched bases: 0. The CDR3 is 15 residues long. The CDR3 DNA reads as TGTGCCAGCAGCTTAGGGACTAGCGGGGGAGATACGCAGTATTTT. This encodes CASSLGTSGGDTQYF.

This clonotype was found a few times. V is TRBV28 and J is TRBJ2-1; 10 positions agree with TRBD2. Germline loops: CDR1 MDHEN, CDR2 SYDVKM. The CDR3 is made up of 15 amino acids. The V and J ends lost 7 bases and 8 bases, in that order; junction bases with no gene match: 11. The CDR3 spells CASTLAGVYGDEQFF. CDR3 bases: TGTGCCAGCACCCTAGCGGGAGTGTACGGCGATGAGCAGTTCTTC.

This rearrangement joins TRBV5-4 to TRBJ2-3; D is perhaps TRBD2 (6 bases). Trimming cost V 4 bases and J 0 bases, with 15 bases left between them. The CDR3 is 16 residues long. CDR1 SGHNT and CDR2 YYREEE come from the germline V gene (reference sequence). CDR3 sequence reads: CASSPSLAQSTDTQYF. DNA for the CDR3: TGTGCCAGCAGCCCATCTCTAGCGCAAAGCACAGATACGCAGTATTTT.

This clonotype was seen only a few times. The chain carries TRBV15 and TRBJ1-5, with D possibly matching TRBD1 (5 bases). CDR1 and CDR2 from the germline V gene are LNHNV and YYDKDF (reference sequence). V dropped 0 bases and J dropped 6 bases, with 15 bases sitting between them. This CDR3 has 16 amino acids. In nucleotides, the CDR3 is TGTGCCACCAGCAGAGATGTCACAGGCGGGGGTCAGCCCCAGCATTTT. Its protein product is CATSRDVTGGGQPQHF.

The chain uses TRBV6-2 or TRBV6-3 and TRBJ2-2; D is unresolved. The CDR3 sequence is 15 residues long. The germline V gene encodes CDR1 MNHEY and CDR2 SVGEGT. Trimming shortened V by 0 bases and J by 4 bases, and 9 bases separated the two germline ends. The CDR3 sequence is CASSYSIPITGELFF. The CDR3 region has the DNA TGTGCCAGCAGTTACTCGATACCCATCACCGGGGAGCTGTTTTTT.

This clonotype appeared a few times. J is TRBJ2-1 and V is TRBV19; 9 positions agree with TRBD1. The CDR3 totals 17 residues. J lost 7 bases, V lost 6 bases, and 16 bases had no gene match. Germline lookup yields CDR1 LNHDA and CDR2 SQIVND (reference sequence). The CDR3 loop is CASSTPGRGQGGNEQFF. The CDR3 bases are TGTGCCAGTAGCACCCCCGGAAGGGGACAGGGAGGTAATGAGCAGTTCTTC.

This clonotype showed up just a few times. The chain carries TRBV7-2 and TRBJ2-3; D perhaps matches TRBD2 (6 bases). V was pared by 6 bases and J by 4 bases, with 11 bases between. Germline V gene sequence: CDR1 SGHTA, CDR2 FQGNSA. The CDR3 has 13 residues. The CDR3 spells CASSRGGSDTQYF. CDR3 in DNA: TGTGCCAGCAGTAGAGGAGGGTCAGATACGCAGTATTTT.

The chain joins TRBV7-6 to TRBJ2-7; D is undetermined. The germline V and J ends were trimmed by 2 bases and 1 base, with 21 bases remaining between them. This CDR3 is built from 18 residues. Germline V gene sequence: CDR1 SGHVS, CDR2 FNYEAQ. The CDR3 region is CASSLPEASSAFSYEQYF. DNA for the CDR3: TGTGCCAGCAGCTTACCCGAAGCCTCTAGTGCGTTTTCCTACGAGCAGTACTTC.

This clonotype was recorded at least ten times. The chain couples TRBV7-8 to TRBJ2-5, with D possibly matching TRBD2 (6 bases). V was pared by 6 bases and J by 6 bases, with 8 bases between. Germline V gene data show CDR1 as SGHVS and CDR2 as FQNEAQ. The CDR3 loop spans 11 amino acids. The CDR3 nucleotides read TGTGCCAGCAGGCGGGGACAGACCCAGTACTTC. Encoded protein: CASRRGQTQYF.

This clonotype was picked up many times. J is TRBJ2-3 and V is TRBV7-2, with 11 bases that match TRBD2. Germline assignment: CDR1 SGHTA and CDR2 FQGNSA. The CDR3 is 18 residues long. V shed 3 bases and J 5 bases; nucleotides not matched to a gene: 13. CDR3 sequence: CASSFRPFSGRAEDTQYF. The CDR3, as DNA: TGTGCCAGCAGCTTTAGACCCTTTAGCGGGAGGGCCGAAGATACGCAGTATTTT. Drawing the rest from reference TRBV7-2 and TRBJ2-3, the complete variable domain is GAGVSQSPSNKVTEKGKDVELRCDPISGHTALYWYRQSLGQGLEFLIYFQGNSAPDKSGLPSDRFSAERTGGSVSTLTIQRTQQEDSAVYLCASSFRPFSGRAEDTQYFGPGTRLTVL.

In its sample, this clonotype was seen a few times. The rearrangement joins TRBV5-5 to TRBJ2-3; no clear D gene. The V gene's germline CDR1 is SGHKS and CDR2 YYEKEE (reference sequence). Between the trimmed V and J ends, which lost 4 bases and 4 bases, there was a span of 10 bases. There are 13 residues in the CDR3. The CDR3, as DNA: TGTGCCAGCAGCCCGCGGACCGCAGATACGCAGTATTTT. Protein product: CASSPRTADTQYF.

This clonotype was observed a few times. The rearrangement uses TRBV28 and TRBJ1-4; D is unresolved. The CDR3 loop spans 12 amino acids. Trimming stripped 8 bases from V and 8 bases from J, with 12 bases between. Germline V gives CDR1 MDHEN, CDR2 SYDVKM. The CDR3 DNA reads TGTGCCAGCCGGGCAGTTGTAGAAAAACTGTTTTTT. It yields the protein CASRAVVEKLFF.

There are many counts of this clonotype. This chain connects TRBV7-8 to TRBJ1-5; D is unclear. Germline V gives CDR1 SGHVS, CDR2 FQNEAQ. The length of the CDR3 is 15 residues. V lost 1 base, J lost 2 bases, and 9 bases lay in between. The CDR3 here is CASSLDYFGNQPQHF. For the CDR3, the DNA is TGTGCCAGCAGCTTAGACTACTTTGGCAATCAGCCCCAGCATTTT.

J is TRBJ2-1 and V is TRBV10-3, with 11 bases lining up with TRBD2. CDR1 ENHRY and CDR2 SYGVKD come from the germline V gene. The CDR3 is 14 amino acids. V shed 6 bases, J shed 9 bases, and the junction held 7 bases outside the gene matches. CDR3 sequence (DNA): TGTGCCATCAGATATAGCGGGGGGGCCGGTGAGCAGTTCTTC. Its protein is CAIRYSGGAGEQFF.

This clonotype was counted between two and nine times. In DNA form, the CDR3 reads TGCAGTGCTAGAGACGGGGTCCGGACGCCTCCCTACGAGCAGTACTTC. Its protein product is CSARDGVRTPPYEQYF. The rearrangement joins TRBV20-1 to TRBJ2-7; D may be TRBD2 (5 bases). This CDR3 contains 16 residues. From germline, CDR1 is DFQATT and CDR2 SNEGSKA (reference sequence). V was trimmed by 0 bases and J by 2 bases, leaving 17 bases between them.

Ten or more counts support this clonotype. CDR3 residues: CASSLLGQGRLYGYTF. In DNA, the CDR3 is TGTGCCAGCAGCTTACTGGGACAGGGAAGACTGTATGGCTACACCTTC. This chain uses TRBV7-2 with TRBJ1-2; TRBD1 matches at 9 bases. The germline V gene encodes CDR1 SGHTA and CDR2 FQGNSA. V lost 2 bases, J lost 5 bases, and 9 bases stayed unmatched. This CDR3 is 16 amino acids long.

The chain has TRBV7-3 and TRBJ2-3; 13 nucleotides match TRBD2. In germline, CDR1 is SGHTA, CDR2 FQGTGA. This CDR3 is built from 19 residues. The trim removed 5 bases at V and 6 bases at J, leaving 17 bases unmatched. The CDR3 protein is CASSPQRGGLAGQGDTQYF. The CDR3 nucleotides are TGTGCCAGCAGCCCCCAAAGGGGGGGACTAGCGGGACAGGGGGATACGCAGTATTTT.

The chain recombines TRBV12-3 or TRBV12-4 with TRBJ2-2; TRBD2 might be the D (6 bases). The CDR3 length is 14 residues. V was pared by 5 bases and J by 5 bases, with 12 bases between. The CDR3 coding sequence is TGTGCCAGCAGTCGGACTACTCGGACCGGGGAGCTGTTTTTT. It translates to CASSRTTRTGELFF.